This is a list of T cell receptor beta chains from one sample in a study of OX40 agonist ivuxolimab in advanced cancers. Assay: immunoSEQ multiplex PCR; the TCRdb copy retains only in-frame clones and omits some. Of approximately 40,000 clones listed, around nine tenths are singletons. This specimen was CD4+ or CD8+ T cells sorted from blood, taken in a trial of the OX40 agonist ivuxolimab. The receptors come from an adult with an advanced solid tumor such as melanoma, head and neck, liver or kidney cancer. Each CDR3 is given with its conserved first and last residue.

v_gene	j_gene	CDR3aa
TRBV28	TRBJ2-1	CASMRAGGVNEQFF
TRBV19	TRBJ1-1	CASSWALNTEAFF
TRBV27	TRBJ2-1	CASSPVLQGMYNEQFF
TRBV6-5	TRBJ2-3	CASSYSREADTQYF
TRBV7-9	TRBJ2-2	CASSPRRLAGDGTGELFF
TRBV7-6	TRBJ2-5	CASSLSGETQYF
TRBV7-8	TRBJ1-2	CASSLGAGGYGYTF
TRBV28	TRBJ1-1	CASRDRLNTEAFF
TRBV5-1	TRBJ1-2	CASSSENYGYTF
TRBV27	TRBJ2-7	CASSLGTSFYEQYF
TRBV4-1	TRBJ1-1	CASSQLQGPNSEAFF
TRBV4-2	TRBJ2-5	CASSHPHSAEETQYF
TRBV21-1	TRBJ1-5	CASSQSWGGSNQPQHF
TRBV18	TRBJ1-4	CASSPDNEKLFF
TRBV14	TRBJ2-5	CASSQDVTSGSKKTQYF
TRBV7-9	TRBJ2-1	CASTGSTHNEQFF
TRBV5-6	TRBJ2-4	CATTSGTGKNIQYF
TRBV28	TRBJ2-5	CASRRLAFGETQYF
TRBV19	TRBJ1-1	CASGPMNTEAFF
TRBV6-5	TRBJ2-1	CASSLRTSDYNEQFF
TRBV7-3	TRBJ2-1	CASSSDTGTSSNEQFF
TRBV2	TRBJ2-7	CASRGVYEQYF